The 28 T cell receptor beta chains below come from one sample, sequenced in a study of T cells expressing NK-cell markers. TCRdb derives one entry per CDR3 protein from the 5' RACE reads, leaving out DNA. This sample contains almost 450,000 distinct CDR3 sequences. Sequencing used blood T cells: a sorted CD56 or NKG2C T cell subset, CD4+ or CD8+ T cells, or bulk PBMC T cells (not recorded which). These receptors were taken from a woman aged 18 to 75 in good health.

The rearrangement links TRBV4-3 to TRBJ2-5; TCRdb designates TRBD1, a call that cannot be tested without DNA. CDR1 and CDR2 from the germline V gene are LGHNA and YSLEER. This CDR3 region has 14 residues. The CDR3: CASSQETGQETQYF.

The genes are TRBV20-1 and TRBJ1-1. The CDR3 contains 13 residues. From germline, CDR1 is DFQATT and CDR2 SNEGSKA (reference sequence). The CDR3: CSATRGLNTEAFF.

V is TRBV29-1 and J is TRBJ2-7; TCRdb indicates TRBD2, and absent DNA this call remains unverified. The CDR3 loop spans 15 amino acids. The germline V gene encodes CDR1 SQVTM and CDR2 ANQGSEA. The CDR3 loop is CSVDFVREGQYEQYF.

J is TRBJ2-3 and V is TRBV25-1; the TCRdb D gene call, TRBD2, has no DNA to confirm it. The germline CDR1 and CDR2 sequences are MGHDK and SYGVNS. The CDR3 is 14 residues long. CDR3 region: CASRPGSGSDTQYF.

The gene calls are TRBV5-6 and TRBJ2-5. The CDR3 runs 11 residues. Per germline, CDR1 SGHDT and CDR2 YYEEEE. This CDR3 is CASSGSETQYF.

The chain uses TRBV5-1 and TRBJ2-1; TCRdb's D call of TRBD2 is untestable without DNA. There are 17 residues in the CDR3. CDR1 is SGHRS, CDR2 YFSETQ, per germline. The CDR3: CASSLGLSLAPYNEQFF. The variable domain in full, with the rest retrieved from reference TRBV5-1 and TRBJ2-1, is KAGVTQTPRYLIKTRGQQVTLSCSPISGHRSVSWYQQTPGQGLQFLFEYFSETQRNKGNFPGRFSGRQFSNSRSEMNVSTLELGDSALYLCASSLGLSLAPYNEQFFGPGTRLTVL.

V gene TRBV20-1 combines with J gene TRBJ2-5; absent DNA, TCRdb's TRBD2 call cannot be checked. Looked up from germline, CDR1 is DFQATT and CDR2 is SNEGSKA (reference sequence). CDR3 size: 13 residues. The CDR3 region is CSASLAGEPTQYF.

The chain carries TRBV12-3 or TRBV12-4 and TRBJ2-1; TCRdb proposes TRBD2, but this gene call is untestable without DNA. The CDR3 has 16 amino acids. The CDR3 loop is CASSSPLAGGHNEQFF.

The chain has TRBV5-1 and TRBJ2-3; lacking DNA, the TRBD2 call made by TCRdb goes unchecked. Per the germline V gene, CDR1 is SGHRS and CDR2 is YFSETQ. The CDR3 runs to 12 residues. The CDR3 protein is CASSPGLQPQYF.

CDR3 residues: CASSRDRGTDTQYF. The rearrangement uses TRBV7-2 and TRBJ2-3; TCRdb designates TRBD1, a call that cannot be tested without DNA. Germline CDR1 is SGHTA and CDR2 is FQGNSA. CDR3 length: 14 residues.

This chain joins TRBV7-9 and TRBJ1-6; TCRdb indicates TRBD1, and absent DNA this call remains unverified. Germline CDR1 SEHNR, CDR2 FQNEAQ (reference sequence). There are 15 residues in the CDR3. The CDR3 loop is CASSSRRTGIGPLHF.

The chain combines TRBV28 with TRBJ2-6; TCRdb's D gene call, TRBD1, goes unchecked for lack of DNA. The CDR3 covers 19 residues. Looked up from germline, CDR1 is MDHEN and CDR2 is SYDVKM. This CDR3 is CASTFEGRRVASGANVLTF.

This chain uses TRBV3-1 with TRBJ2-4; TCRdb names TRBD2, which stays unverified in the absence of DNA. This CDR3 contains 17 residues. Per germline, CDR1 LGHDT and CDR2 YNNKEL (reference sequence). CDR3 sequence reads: CASSQRGLWDTKNIQYF.

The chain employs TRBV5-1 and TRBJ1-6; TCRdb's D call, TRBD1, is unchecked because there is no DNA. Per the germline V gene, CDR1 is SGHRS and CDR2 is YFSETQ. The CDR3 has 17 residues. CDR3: CASSLDGQGISRSPLHF.

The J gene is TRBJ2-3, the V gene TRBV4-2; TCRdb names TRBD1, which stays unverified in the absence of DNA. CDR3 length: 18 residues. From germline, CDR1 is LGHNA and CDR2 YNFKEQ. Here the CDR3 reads CASSPPPGAGGSTDTQYF.

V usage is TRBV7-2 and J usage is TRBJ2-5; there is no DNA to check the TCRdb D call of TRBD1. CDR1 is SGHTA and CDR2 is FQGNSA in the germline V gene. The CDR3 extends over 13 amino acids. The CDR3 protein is CASSPDRQETQYF.

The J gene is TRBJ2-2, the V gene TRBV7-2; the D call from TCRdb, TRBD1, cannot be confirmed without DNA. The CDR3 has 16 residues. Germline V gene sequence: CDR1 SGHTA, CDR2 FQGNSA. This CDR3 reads CASSLGGTGRTGELFF.

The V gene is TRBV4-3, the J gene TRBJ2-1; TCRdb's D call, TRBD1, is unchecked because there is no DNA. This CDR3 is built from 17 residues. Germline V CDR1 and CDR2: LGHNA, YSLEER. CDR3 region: CASSQGTGGNRYNEQFF.

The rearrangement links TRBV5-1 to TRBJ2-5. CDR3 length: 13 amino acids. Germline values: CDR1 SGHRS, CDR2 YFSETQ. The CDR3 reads CASSLRMRETQYF.

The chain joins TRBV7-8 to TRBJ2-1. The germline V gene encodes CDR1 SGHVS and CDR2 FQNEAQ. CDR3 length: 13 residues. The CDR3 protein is CASSLATVNEQFF.

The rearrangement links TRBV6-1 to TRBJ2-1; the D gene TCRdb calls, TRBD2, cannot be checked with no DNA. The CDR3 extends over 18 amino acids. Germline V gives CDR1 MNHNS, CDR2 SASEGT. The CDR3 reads CASRAGLAGVGSYNEQFF.

Here the CDR3 reads CASSVAYGNEQFF. The V and J genes are TRBV9 and TRBJ2-1. This CDR3 has 13 amino acids. Germline V gene sequence: CDR1 SGDLS, CDR2 YYNGEE.

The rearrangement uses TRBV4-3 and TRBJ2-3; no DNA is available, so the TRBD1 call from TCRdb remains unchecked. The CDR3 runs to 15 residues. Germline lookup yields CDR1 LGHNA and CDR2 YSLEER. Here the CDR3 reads CASSQEGGRVDTQYF.

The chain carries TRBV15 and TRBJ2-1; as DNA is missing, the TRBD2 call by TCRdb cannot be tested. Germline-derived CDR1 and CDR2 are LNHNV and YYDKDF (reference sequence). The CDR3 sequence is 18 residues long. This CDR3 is CATSGLIGEGPSYNEQFF.

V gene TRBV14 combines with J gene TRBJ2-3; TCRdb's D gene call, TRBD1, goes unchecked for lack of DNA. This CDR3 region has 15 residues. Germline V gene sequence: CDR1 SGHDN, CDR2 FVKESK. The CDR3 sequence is CASVPLADRGNTQYF.

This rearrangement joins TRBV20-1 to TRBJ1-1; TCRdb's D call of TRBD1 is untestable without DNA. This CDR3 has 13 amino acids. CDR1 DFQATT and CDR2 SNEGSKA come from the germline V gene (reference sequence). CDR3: CSAPPGKGTEAFF.

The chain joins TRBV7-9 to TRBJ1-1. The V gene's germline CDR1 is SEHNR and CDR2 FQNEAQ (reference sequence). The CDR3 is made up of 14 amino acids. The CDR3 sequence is CASRLDGPRTEAFF.

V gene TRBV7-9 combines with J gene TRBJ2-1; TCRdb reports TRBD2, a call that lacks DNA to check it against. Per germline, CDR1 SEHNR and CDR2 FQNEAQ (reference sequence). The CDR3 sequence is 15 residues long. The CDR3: CASSSTSGKTNEQFF.